This T cell receptor beta chain was captured by sequencing in a study of early T cells in non-severe SARS-CoV-2 infection. General study results and limits: Clonotype matching in VDJdb favored anti-spike CD8 responses and did not capture private and CD4 specificities.

This clonotype appeared many times. Its antigen remains unknown. Looked up from germline, CDR1 is SNHLY and CDR2 is FYNNEI. CDR3 length equals 13 residues. J lost 4 bases, V lost 7 bases, and 4 bases had no gene match. Individual cDNA molecules carried attached unique molecular identifiers. MiXCR, run by TCRdb on the 5' RACE reads, gives a single entry per CDR3 protein. The table has 48,000 or so distinct CDR3 sequences, roughly 6.2% seen once. The chain combines TRBV2 with TRBJ1-5, with 7 bases identical to TRBD1. The TCR was taken from an adult who was a healthcare worker with PCR-confirmed SARS-CoV-2 infection or an uninfected control (not recorded which). The specimen comprised whole blood, sampled at baseline. CDR3 protein: CASKDRTNQPQHF. CDR3 coding DNA: TGTGCCAGCAAGGACAGGACAAATCAGCCCCAGCATTTT. The complete variable domain, with remaining parts taken from reference TRBV2 and TRBJ1-5, reads EPEVTQTPSHQVTQMGQEVILRCVPISNHLYFYWYRQILGQKVEFLVSFYNNEISEKSEIFDDQFSVERPDGSNFTLKIRSTKLEDSAMYFCASKDRTNQPQHFGDGTRLSIL.